A single sample gave rise to the 27 T cell receptor beta chains below, sequenced in a study of T cell repertoires in cytomegalovirus infection. TCRdb independently ran MiXCR on the reads; one entry per CDR3 protein. The sample comprises 830,000 or so distinct CDR3 sequences, over 25% of which are singletons, and around 12% rests with the top ten. The antigens of these receptors remain unknown. The starting material was cultured CD8+ T cells from PBMCs, obtained from culture after CMV antigen stimulation. The receptors originated from a human donor in good health (CMV status not recorded). Some clones in this sample may be carry-over from other donors' samples.

The chain carries TRBV15 and TRBJ2-7; D gene unclear. V was cut by 0 bases and J by 0 bases, with 18 bases left in between. This CDR3 spans 18 amino acids. The germline CDR1 and CDR2 sequences are LNHNV and YYDKDF (reference sequence). The DNA of the CDR3 is TGTGCCACCAGCAGAGATTTAACGGCAGAGCCTTTCTCCTACGAGCAGTACGTC. This sequence encodes CATSRDLTAEPFSYEQYV.

The rearrangement links TRBV24-1 to TRBJ2-1; TRBD1 is a possible D gene (6 bases). Looked up from germline, CDR1 is KGHDR and CDR2 is SFDVKD. Deletions cut 12 bases from V and 6 bases from J, with 14 bases between. The CDR3 is 12 amino acids. The CDR3 DNA reads as TGTGCCCCACAGGGTGTAAGCAATGAGCAGTTCTTC. This codes for CAPQGVSNEQFF.

V gene TRBV5-8 combines with J gene TRBJ2-5; D unclear. Germline CDR1 and CDR2: SGHTS and YDEGEE. CDR3 size: 12 residues. V lost 0 bases and J 7 bases, leaving 7 bases between the germline ends. CDR3 protein: CASSLARVTQYF. In DNA, the CDR3 is TGTGCCAGCAGCTTGGCCCGAGTGACCCAGTACTTC.

The J gene is TRBJ1-4, the V gene TRBV7-6; no definite D call. Trimming took 2 bases from V and 0 from J, leaving 13 bases between them. Germline V CDR1 and CDR2: SGHVS, FNYEAQ. This CDR3 comprises 17 residues. CDR3 bases: TGTGCCAGCAGCTTACCGGCAGACTCCGCAACTAATGAAAAACTGTTTTTT. Its translation is CASSLPADSATNEKLFF. Using reference TRBV7-6 and TRBJ1-4 for the parts outside the CDR3, the full variable domain is GAGVSQSPRYKVTKRGQDVALRCDPISGHVSLYWYRQALGQGPEFLTYFNYEAQQDKSGLPNDRFSAERPEGSISTLTIQRTEQRDSAMYRCASSLPADSATNEKLFFGSGTQLSVL.

This chain uses TRBV6-6 with TRBJ1-1; D remains unclear. Per the germline V gene, CDR1 is MNHNY and CDR2 is SVGAGI (reference sequence). The V end lost 1 base, the J end lost 4 bases, and 10 bases lay between the germline ends. The length of the CDR3 is 14 residues. CDR3 nucleotide sequence: TGTGCCAGCAGTTACTTGGATCGTGTCACTGAAGCTTTCTTT. Residues: CASSYLDRVTEAFF.

This chain links TRBV6-5 with TRBJ2-7; possible D gene TRBD2, 7 bases. Looked up from germline, CDR1 is MNHEY and CDR2 is SVGAGI. V lost 2 bases, J lost 6 bases, and 17 bases lay in between. This CDR3 contains 15 residues. CDR3 DNA sequence: TGTGCCAGCAGTTACCCGAGTGGGGGGGCGGCCGAGCAGTACGTC. Its protein product is CASSYPSGGAAEQYV.

This chain connects TRBV27 to TRBJ2-2, with no clear D. This CDR3 is 14 amino acids long. Trimming took 6 bases from V and 4 from J, leaving 12 bases between them. CDR1 and CDR2 (germline): MNHEY, SMNVEV (reference sequence). DNA of the CDR3: TGTGCCAGCAGCGAAATAGAGCGCACCGGGGAGCTGTTTTTT. It translates to CASSEIERTGELFF.

The chain links TRBV11-2 to TRBJ1-1; D is undetermined. Germline V gene sequence: CDR1 SGHAT, CDR2 FQNNGV. V lost 5 bases to trimming and J lost 6 bases, with 13 bases between them. This CDR3 contains 13 residues. Here the CDR3 DNA reads TGTGCCAGCAGCCTATGGGCCGCCCCTGAAGCTTTCTTT. It specifies CASSLWAAPEAFF.

This clonotype was counted many times. The chain has TRBV7-6 and TRBJ2-2; 8 nucleotides match TRBD1. Germline V gene lookup returns CDR1 SGHVS and CDR2 FNYEAQ. The V gene end was trimmed by 3 bases and the J gene end by 3 bases; junction bases not matched to a gene: 6. This CDR3 has 16 amino acids. DNA for the CDR3: TGTGCCAGCAGCTTCGGACAGGGCAGCGACACCGGGGAGCTGTTTTTT. Translated: CASSFGQGSDTGELFF.

This clonotype occurred a few times. The chain is built from TRBV6-6 and TRBJ2-5, with TRBD1 matching 9 bases. The CDR3 covers 14 residues. V shed 6 bases, J shed 4 bases, and the junction held 6 bases outside the gene matches. Germline-derived CDR1 and CDR2 are MNHNY and SVGAGI (reference sequence). The CDR3: CASRRQGEGETQYF. CDR3 DNA sequence: TGTGCCAGCAGAAGACAGGGGGAAGGAGAGACCCAGTACTTC.

The chain combines TRBV15 with TRBJ2-3, with 10 bases matching TRBD1. CDR1 LNHNV and CDR2 YYDKDF come from the germline V gene (reference sequence). This CDR3 comprises 15 residues. V trimming: 5 bases; J trimming: 5 bases; junction bases outside the gene matches: 7. The CDR3 loop reads CATSLLGQGKDTQYF. In nucleotides, the CDR3 is TGTGCCACCAGCCTTCTGGGACAGGGGAAAGATACGCAGTATTTT.

Many counts were recorded for this clonotype. The rearrangement uses TRBV27 and TRBJ1-4, with a tentative D call TRBD1 (5 bases). The V gene lost 5 bases and the J gene lost 3 bases, with 10 bases spanning the gap. The CDR3 extends over 14 amino acids. CDR1 is MNHEY and CDR2 is SMNVEV in the germline V gene (reference sequence). The CDR3 DNA follows: TGTGCCAGCAGTCAGGGACGGTCTAATGAAAAACTGTTTTTT. Translated, it gives CASSQGRSNEKLFF.

This clonotype was observed many times. This chain joins TRBV7-2 and TRBJ2-7, with 7 bases aligning to TRBD1. V lost 2 bases, J lost 3 bases, and 10 bases stayed unmatched. Germline V gives CDR1 SGHTA, CDR2 FQGNSA. CDR3 size: 16 residues. Written as DNA, the CDR3 is TGTGCCAGCAGCTTAAGCCGACAGGGAAAAAACTACGAGCAGTACTTC. Protein product: CASSLSRQGKNYEQYF.

This clonotype has ten or more counts. The genes are TRBV7-8 and TRBJ1-5, with 7 bases lining up with TRBD1. Germline CDR1 reads SGHVS; CDR2 reads FQNEAQ. V gave up 5 bases and J gave up 7 bases; unmatched junction bases: 11. The CDR3 length is 15 residues. The CDR3 nucleotides read TGTGCCAGCAGCACCGGGACAGCGGGAAGGCAGCCCCAGCATTTT. Translating gives CASSTGTAGRQPQHF.

The chain recombines TRBV7-6 with TRBJ2-5, with TRBD2 matching over 11 bases. The V gene's germline CDR1 is SGHVS and CDR2 FNYEAQ. The CDR3 spans 15 residues. V lost 6 bases and J lost 3; bases outside the gene matches: 6. CDR3: CASRPLAGGEETQYF. CDR3 nucleotide sequence: TGTGCCAGCAGACCTTTAGCGGGGGGGGAAGAGACCCAGTACTTC.

This clonotype appeared a few times. The chain carries TRBV12-3 or TRBV12-4 and TRBJ2-7; maybe TRBD1 (6 bases). Trimming removed 5 bases at V and 5 bases at J, with 10 bases between. There are 12 residues in the CDR3. The CDR3 here is CASSTGNHEQYV. CDR3 coding DNA: TGTGCCAGCAGTACAGGGAACCACGAGCAGTACGTC.

A few counts support this clonotype. The chain recombines TRBV4-1 with TRBJ2-1; perhaps TRBD1 as D (5 bases). Looked up from germline, CDR1 is MGHRA and CDR2 is YSYEKL. CDR3 length: 13 residues. Trimming cost V 0 bases and J 9 bases, with 9 bases left between them. In nucleotides, the CDR3 is TGCGCCAGCAGCCAAGAACTGGGGCTTGAGCAGTTCTTC. It codes for CASSQELGLEQFF.

The chain has TRBV27 and TRBJ1-1, with TRBD1 as a possible D gene (5 bases). V gave up 3 bases and J gave up 6 bases, with 11 bases separating them. This CDR3 region has 13 residues. CDR1 is MNHEY, CDR2 SMNVEV, per germline (reference sequence). The CDR3 sequence is CASSLGKGSEAFF. The CDR3, as DNA: TGTGCCAGCAGTTTGGGGAAGGGGTCTGAAGCTTTCTTT.

The sample holds many counts of this clonotype. The chain employs TRBV7-2 and TRBJ2-6, with no clear D. V shed 1 base and J shed 2 bases, with 15 bases lying between them. This CDR3 region has 18 residues. The germline V gene encodes CDR1 SGHTA and CDR2 FQGNSA. In DNA, the CDR3 is TGTGCCAGCAGCTTAGTTTCAGTACAACTAACTGGGGCCAACGTCCTGACTTTC. It translates to CASSLVSVQLTGANVLTF.

The chain has TRBV7-9 and TRBJ1-2, with D uncertain. Germline CDR1 reads SEHNR; CDR2 reads FQNEAQ (reference sequence). Trimming removed 8 bases at V and 3 bases at J, with 10 bases between. This CDR3 is 12 amino acids long. DNA for the CDR3: TGTGCCAGCGACGGGGAAGACTATGGCTACACCTTC. Its protein product is CASDGEDYGYTF.

V is TRBV6-5 and J is TRBJ1-1, with D hard to call. V gave up 2 bases and J gave up 7 bases, with 14 bases separating them. The CDR3 length is 14 residues. Germline V gene sequence: CDR1 MNHEY, CDR2 SVGAGI. The CDR3 bases are TGTGCCAGCAGTTACGGTCAGGTATTTGGTGAAGCTTTCTTT. This sequence encodes CASSYGQVFGEAFF.

The rearrangement joins TRBV11-2 to TRBJ1-1; D remains unclear. The CDR3 is 13 residues long. The germline V gene has CDR1 SGHAT and CDR2 FQNNGV. V was trimmed by 3 bases and J by 2 bases, leaving 7 bases between them. CDR3 nucleotide sequence: TGTGCCAGCAGCTTTGTGACAAACACTGAAGCTTTCTTT. It translates to CASSFVTNTEAFF.

The table lists this clonotype with a few counts. The rearrangement links TRBV7-8 to TRBJ1-5; 8 positions agree with TRBD1. Germline CDR1 and CDR2: SGHVS and FQNEAQ. The CDR3 sequence is 14 residues long. V shed 3 bases, J shed 5 bases, and the junction held 3 bases outside the gene matches. CDR3 residues: CASSLYRGDQPQHF. CDR3 bases: TGTGCCAGCAGCTTGTACAGGGGGGATCAGCCCCAGCATTTT.

The J gene is TRBJ2-6, the V gene TRBV6-5; 7 positions match TRBD1. After removal of 5 bases from V and 0 bases from J, the junction contained 7 bases not matched to a gene. The CDR3 sequence is 17 residues long. Germline CDR1 MNHEY, CDR2 SVGAGI. This CDR3 is CASSNRQGLSGANVLTF. As DNA, the CDR3 is TGTGCCAGCAGTAACAGACAGGGCCTCTCTGGGGCCAACGTCCTGACTTTC.

Details on this clonotype: One end of the junction varies from germline; a read error may be responsible. The chain uses TRBV7-9 and TRBJ1-1, with D possibly TRBD1 on 5 matching bases. Germline assignment: CDR1 SEHNR and CDR2 FQNEAQ (reference sequence). This CDR3 spans 15 amino acids. As DNA, the CDR3 is TGTGTCAGCAGCCAACCCATGGGGGGGTACACTGAAGCTTTCTTT. It is translated as CVSSQPMGGYTEAFF.

The CDR3 DNA reads as TGTGCCAGCAGTGACCGGAAGGGGGAAAAACTGTTTTTT. Translated: CASSDRKGEKLFF. The J gene is TRBJ1-4, the V gene TRBV2; D perhaps matches TRBD1 (5 bases). CDR1 and CDR2 from the germline V gene are SNHLY and FYNNEI. CDR3 size: 13 residues. V was clipped by 3 bases and J by 8 bases, with 10 bases between them.

This clonotype was detected a few times. The rearrangement uses TRBV7-9 and TRBJ1-5, with 8 bases matching TRBD1. The CDR3 is 17 residues long. Germline CDR1 is SEHNR and CDR2 is FQNEAQ (reference sequence). V dropped 4 bases and J dropped 5; count of bases not matched to a gene: 13. The CDR3, as DNA: TGTGCCAGCAGCTCCTCCGGGACAGGATCTCCCTATCAGCCCCAGCATTTT. It is translated as CASSSSGTGSPYQPQHF.